The T cell receptor beta chain described here comes from a study of T cells in women clearing cervical HPV infection. The assay was immunoSEQ multiplex PCR, and TCRdb's table has in-frame clones only and misses some. This sample's clone table lists 25,000 to 35,000 clones. All participants had a single incident cervical HPV16 infection, and prevalent HPV16 infections were excluded. Of note for this clone: At one end the junction does not follow the germline gene, possibly because of a read error. The read ends 3 residues before the CDR3 terminus; that terminus is restored from the germline J gene.

The CDR3 consists of 15 residues. In germline, CDR1 is LGHNA, CDR2 YNFKEQ. The specimen was blood buffy coat. J is TRBJ2-7 and V is TRBV4-2; 10 bases fit TRBD1. The receptor comes from a woman between 18 and 69 years old with a cervical HPV16 infection that either progressed to CIN3+ or cleared (not recorded which). The CDR3 bases that were read are TGCGCCAGCAGCCAGCCGGGACAGGGGACGGACGAG. Its translation: CASSQPGQGTDE. The CDR3 as a whole reads CASSQPGQGTDEQYF.